A single count supports the clone carrying this T cell receptor beta chain. The antigen is undetermined. This sample is part of a study of cytomegalovirus exposure and HLA in healthy donors. Study background: The study placed around 85% of its roughly 430 genotyped donors in the Caucasian-associated ancestry cluster. Whole-study findings and limits: Highly shared variants forming one cluster were likely a sequencing artifact. Earlier results showed most TCR beta V segments being productive about 87% or about 30% of the time.

A multiplex PCR was run with 60 Vbeta primers and 13 Jbeta primers. The method was immunoSEQ multiplex PCR; TCRdb's version includes in-frame clones alone and lacks a portion of them. The sample yields more than 100,000 clones, roughly three quarters seen once. After removal of 5 bases from V and 5 bases from J, the junction contained 5 bases not matched to a gene. CDR1 is GTSNPN and CDR2 is SVGIG in the germline V gene (reference sequence). This CDR3 region has 14 residues. This chain joins TRBV30 and TRBJ2-1, with 11 bases fitting TRBD2. The specimen was PBMCs. The clonotype was recovered from a male donor in good health and CMV-seronegative. The DNA for the CDR3 is TGTGCCTGGCTGATAGCGGGGGGGCACAATGAGCAGTTCTTC. Translated, it gives CAWLIAGGHNEQFF.